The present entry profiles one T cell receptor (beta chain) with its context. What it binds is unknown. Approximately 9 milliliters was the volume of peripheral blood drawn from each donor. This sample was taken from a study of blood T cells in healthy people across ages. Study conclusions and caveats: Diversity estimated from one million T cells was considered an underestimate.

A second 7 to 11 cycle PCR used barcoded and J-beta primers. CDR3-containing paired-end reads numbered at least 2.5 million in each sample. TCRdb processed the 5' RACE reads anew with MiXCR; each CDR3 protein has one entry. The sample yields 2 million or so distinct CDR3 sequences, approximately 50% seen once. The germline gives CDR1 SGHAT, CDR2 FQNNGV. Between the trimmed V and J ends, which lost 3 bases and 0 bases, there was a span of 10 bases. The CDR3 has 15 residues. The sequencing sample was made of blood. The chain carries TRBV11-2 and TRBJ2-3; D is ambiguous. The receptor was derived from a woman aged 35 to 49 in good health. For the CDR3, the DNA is TGTGCCAGCAGCTTGGGCTCTCATAGCACAGATACGCAGTATTTT. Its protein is CASSLGSHSTDTQYF.